Listed below are T cell receptor beta chains from one sample, sequenced in a study of blood T cells in healthy people across ages. TCRdb redid the calling of the 5' RACE reads with MiXCR, one entry per CDR3 protein. The sample contains over a million distinct CDR3 sequences, approximately 59% of which appear only once. Sequenced material: blood. The receptors here all came from a man between 18 and 29 years old in good health. CDR3s include the opening cysteine and the closing phenylalanine or tryptophan. D genes are given only for firm matches. The size entry is marked missing in some rows and otherwise reads once, few, many or a size class.

.	TRBD1	TRBJ2-5	16	TRBV5-1	TGCGCCAGCAGCACTGAGAGGGACAGGGCAAGAAAGACCCAGTACTTC	CASSTERDRARKTQYF
.	.	TRBJ2-2	13	TRBV29-1	TGCAGCGTTGAAGATCAAGGGACCGGGGAGCTGTTTTTT	CSVEDQGTGELFF
.	TRBD1	TRBJ1-2	12	TRBV20-1	TGCAGTGCAACAGGGGGCCGCTATGGCTACACCTTC	CSATGGRYGYTF
.	.	TRBJ2-2	16	TRBV2	TGTGCCAGCAGTGAAGCGCAGGGCCAGGTCACCGGGGAGCTGTTTTTT	CASSEAQGQVTGELFF
.	TRBD1	TRBJ2-7	15	TRBV27	TGTGCCAGTTTACGCCACGGGACAGGGTTCCACGAGCAGTACTTC	CASLRHGTGFHEQYF
.	.	TRBJ2-3	14	TRBV10-1	TGCACCAGCAGTGGGTTAGGGGCCGCAGATACGCAGTATTTT	CTSSGLGAADTQYF
.	TRBD1	TRBJ2-5	13	TRBV27	TGTGCCAGCAGTGAACAGGGGGGTGAGACCCAGTACTTC	CASSEQGGETQYF
.	TRBD2	TRBJ2-1	17	TRBV29-1	TGCAGCGCCTCCGGGACTAGCGGATCAGGCTCCTACAATGAGCAGTTCTTC	CSASGTSGSGSYNEQFF
few	.	TRBJ1-2	12	TRBV12-3/TRBV12-4	TGTGCCAGCAGTACCAGTAACTATGGCTACACCTTC	CASSTSNYGYTF
few	.	TRBJ1-5	16	TRBV12-3/TRBV12-4	TGTGCCAGCAGTTTCAGCGCGGCAGTAGGTTGGCAGCCCCAGCATTTT	CASSFSAAVGWQPQHF
.	TRBD2	TRBJ2-3	15	TRBV27	TGTGCCAGCGCTCGGACTAGCGGGAGGGCGGATACGCAGTATTTT	CASARTSGRADTQYF
.	TRBD1	TRBJ1-1	14	TRBV10-3	TGTGCCATAAACAGACAGGGAGGGAACACTGAAGCTTTCTTT	CAINRQGGNTEAFF
.	.	TRBJ2-1	15	TRBV28	TGTGCCAGCAGTTCCCAGGGACGGGCATACAATGAGCAGTTCTTC	CASSSQGRAYNEQFF
.	.	TRBJ1-6	14	TRBV27	TGTGCCAGCAGTGGAACAGGTGGACGATCACCCCTCCACTTT	CASSGTGGRSPLHF
once	.	TRBJ2-3	17	TRBV7-9	TGTGCCAGCAGAATCCATTGGGGCAGCCCTAGCACAGATACGCAGTATTTT	CASRIHWGSPSTDTQYF
.	.	TRBJ2-1	14	TRBV15	TGTGCCACCAGCAGAGTTCGGCGGGCAAATGAGCAGTTCTTC	CATSRVRRANEQFF
few	TRBD2	TRBJ2-7	16	TRBV9	TGTGCCAGCAGCGACCGCGGTGGCGGGGGGGCCTACGAGCAGTACTTC	CASSDRGGGGAYEQYF
once	TRBD2	TRBJ2-1	14	TRBV7-9	TGTGCCAGCAGCTTAGTGACTAGCGTCAACGAGCAGTTCTTC	CASSLVTSVNEQFF
.	.	TRBJ2-5	14	TRBV28	TGTGCCAGCAGTTTAATCGGGCACCAAGAGACCCAGTACTTC	CASSLIGHQETQYF
.	.	TRBJ2-1	14	TRBV7-8	TGTGCCAGCAGCCAGAGCGGCCCCTACAATGAGCAGTTCTTC	CASSQSGPYNEQFF
.	.	TRBJ1-5	14	TRBV20-1	TGCAGTGCTAGAGATCGAGGTGGAGGTCAGCCCCAGCATTTT	CSARDRGGGQPQHF
.	TRBD1	TRBJ1-2	15	TRBV4-3	TGCGCCAGCAGCCTAAACAGGGGGCCGGACTATGGCTACACCTTC	CASSLNRGPDYGYTF
few	TRBD2	TRBJ2-3	17	TRBV4-2	TGTGCCAGCAGCCAGAGACTAGCGGGAGCTCTGACAGATACGCAGTATTTT	CASSQRLAGALTDTQYF